Included here is one TCR beta chain sequence, with context. Its antigen is still unknown. CDR3 length equals 14 residues. Looked up from germline, CDR1 is SGHRS and CDR2 is YFSETQ. Trimming took 4 bases from V and 3 from J, leaving 14 bases between them. These data belong to a study of CD4 T cell repertoires in COVID-19. Study-wide background: Other coronavirus spike proteins restimulated relabeled CFSE-low cells expanded with IL-2 for ten to eleven days. Study-wide findings and caveats: Two or all three memory subsets shared several highly expanded SARS-CoV-2-reactive clonotypes.

No culture step preceded sequencing of the ex vivo isolated memory T cells. Method: immunoSEQ multiplex PCR; TCRdb's copy keeps in-frame clones and lacks some. This sample has fewer than 25,000 clones, with roughly 84% found just once. Sample: central memory CD4+ T cells from blood, taken before the COVID-19 pandemic. This receptor was taken from a human donor who had COVID-19. This chain links TRBV5-1 with TRBJ2-7, with D perhaps matching TRBD1 (6 bases). CDR3 residues: CASSISGTLYEQYF. The CDR3 DNA follows: TGCGCCAGCAGCATCTCCGGGACACTCTACGAGCAGTACTTC.